Below are 17 T cell receptor beta chains sequenced from a single sample in a study of blood T cells in healthy people across ages. It was with a sample-barcoded 5' primer and a J-beta primer mix that a second PCR of roughly 7 to 12 cycles was run. TCRdb ran MiXCR on the 5' RACE reads and lists one entry per CDR3 protein. The table shows about 780,000 distinct CDR3 sequences, with around 50% occurring only once. Sequencing was performed on blood. These receptors came from an elderly man in good health.

The J gene is TRBJ1-4, the V gene TRBV2; D unclear. Trimming cost V 7 bases and J 2 bases, with 11 bases left between them. CDR3 size: 14 residues. Germline values: CDR1 SNHLY, CDR2 FYNNEI. The chain's CDR3 is CASTQSGTNEKLFF. CDR3 bases: TGTGCCAGCACCCAGTCCGGGACTAATGAAAAACTGTTTTTT.

Remarks on this clonotype: This may arise from a read error, as a much more abundant clone is one base away. The chain is built from TRBV28 and TRBJ2-3; no clear D. V lost 6 bases and J lost 4, with 14 bases in between. CDR3 length: 14 residues. The germline V gene encodes CDR1 MDHEN and CDR2 SYDVKM. The CDR3 region has the DNA TGTGCCAGCAGAAGCCACGGAAATTCAGATACGCAGTATTTT. Translation: CASRSHGNSDTQYF. Drawing the rest from reference TRBV28 and TRBJ2-3, the complete variable domain is DVKVTQSSRYLVKRTGEKVFLECVQDMDHENMFWYRQDPGLGLRLIYFSYDVKMKEKGDIPEGYSVSREKKERFSLILESASTNQTSMYLCASRSHGNSDTQYFGPGTRLTVL.

On this clonotype: A read error may explain this, as a much larger clone is one base away. V gene TRBV5-1 combines with J gene TRBJ2-1; 10 bases align to TRBD1. The CDR3 runs to 20 residues. Germline values: CDR1 SGHRS, CDR2 YFSETQ. J gave up 4 bases and V 2 bases, and 18 bases lay outside the gene matches. The chain's CDR3 is CASSFWTGGTGVADYNEQFF. The CDR3, as DNA: TGCGCCAGCAGCTTCTGGACAGGGGGTACGGGAGTAGCGGATTACAATGAGCAGTTCTTC.

The chain employs TRBV11-3 and TRBJ2-1; unclear D gene. The germline CDR1 and CDR2 sequences are SGHNT and YENEEA. Trimming removed 0 bases at V and 15 bases at J, with 12 bases between. The CDR3 length is 12 residues. The chain's CDR3 is CASSLDGRFPFF. CDR3 DNA: TGTGCCAGCAGCTTAGATGGAAGATTTCCGTTCTTC.

Comments on this clonotype: A single base separates this from a much larger clone, so it may be a read error. The gene calls are TRBV4-1 and TRBJ2-3, with 8 positions matching TRBD1. Unmatched junction bases numbered 7, after V lost 1 base and J lost 4 bases. Germline V gene data show CDR1 as MGHRA and CDR2 as YSYEKL. This CDR3 has 16 residues. The DNA for the CDR3 is TGCGCCAGCAGCCAAGGGGTGGGACAGGTCCCAGATACGCAGTATTTT. Translation: CASSQGVGQVPDTQYF.

The chain has TRBV20-1 and TRBJ2-7, with 11 bases fitting TRBD2. The V segment lost 2 bases and the J segment 2 bases; nucleotides outside the gene matches: 11. The CDR3 runs to 17 residues. The germline V gene has CDR1 DFQATT and CDR2 SNEGSKA (reference sequence). The CDR3 coding sequence is TGCAGTGCTAGAAATGCGTGGACTAGCGGGTACACCTACGAGCAGTACTTC. Translated, it gives CSARNAWTSGYTYEQYF.

The rearrangement joins TRBV28 to TRBJ2-7, with 11 bases lining up with TRBD1. V shed 7 bases, J shed 6 bases, and the junction held 8 bases outside the gene matches. The CDR3 is 14 residues long. The germline V gene encodes CDR1 MDHEN and CDR2 SYDVKM. CDR3 bases: TGTGCCAGCAAGCCCGGGACAGGGGGATCCGAGCAGTACTTC. This sequence encodes CASKPGTGGSEQYF. Supplemented by reference TRBV28 and TRBJ2-7, the full variable domain reads DVKVTQSSRYLVKRTGEKVFLECVQDMDHENMFWYRQDPGLGLRLIYFSYDVKMKEKGDIPEGYSVSREKKERFSLILESASTNQTSMYLCASKPGTGGSEQYFGPGTRLTVT.

This clonotype was seen only a few times. The rearrangement joins TRBV27 to TRBJ2-7; TRBD1 aligns across 7 bases. The germline V gene has CDR1 MNHEY and CDR2 SMNVEV (reference sequence). CDR3 length equals 14 residues. Trimming took 6 bases from V and 1 from J; bases not matched to a gene: 6. The CDR3 region has the DNA TGTGCCAGCAGCGACAGGGAACGGTCCTACGAGCAGTACTTC. Protein product: CASSDRERSYEQYF.

CDR3 in DNA: TGTGCCAGCAGCCAACAGACCGAAGTACGGGGTACTGAAGCTTTCTTT. This codes for CASSQQTEVRGTEAFF. The chain uses TRBV3-1 and TRBJ1-1; D not resolved. Between the trimmed V and J ends, which lost 2 bases and 5 bases, there was a span of 18 bases. CDR1 is LGHDT, CDR2 YNNKEL, per germline (reference sequence). The CDR3 is 16 amino acids.

This clonotype has just a few counts. The gene calls are TRBV10-3 and TRBJ2-5; no reliable D call. CDR1 ENHRY and CDR2 SYGVKD come from the germline V gene. The CDR3 consists of 12 residues. With 6 bases removed from V and 5 bases from J, the gap between germline ends came to 10 bases. This chain's CDR3 is CAISTDGETQYF. In DNA form, the CDR3 reads TGTGCCATCAGCACCGATGGGGAGACCCAGTACTTC.

This chain links TRBV2 with TRBJ2-7, with D hard to call. V was trimmed by 8 bases and J by 4 bases, leaving 9 bases between them. Germline-derived CDR1 and CDR2 are SNHLY and FYNNEI. This CDR3 spans 11 amino acids. The CDR3 coding sequence is TGTGCCAGCCGGGTGGGTTACGAGCAGTACTTC. This gives the protein CASRVGYEQYF. The full variable domain, in which reference TRBV2 and TRBJ2-7 provide the parts outside the CDR3, is EPEVTQTPSHQVTQMGQEVILRCVPISNHLYFYWYRQILGQKVEFLVSFYNNEISEKSEIFDDQFSVERPDGSNFTLKIRSTKLEDSAMYFCASRVGYEQYFGPGTRLTVT.

This clonotype was picked up many times. The chain has TRBV7-2 and TRBJ2-1; D is undetermined. The V gene lost 3 bases and the J gene lost 4 bases, with 13 bases spanning the gap. CDR1 and CDR2 (germline): SGHTA, FQGNSA. The CDR3 sequence is 15 residues long. CDR3 nucleotides: TGTGCCAGCAGCTTTCAACTCGGTCCATACAATGAGCAGTTCTTC. Translation: CASSFQLGPYNEQFF.

J is TRBJ2-5 and V is TRBV20-1; 8 nucleotides match TRBD2. This CDR3 comprises 12 residues. Per germline, CDR1 DFQATT and CDR2 SNEGSKA (reference sequence). V shed 6 bases, J shed 5 bases, and the junction held 5 bases outside the gene matches. The CDR3 DNA reads as TGCAGTGCGGAGCCTAGCGGGGAGACCCAGTACTTC. As protein: CSAEPSGETQYF.

V usage is TRBV20-1 and J usage is TRBJ1-2; tentatively, D is TRBD1 (6 bases). The V gene's germline CDR1 is DFQATT and CDR2 SNEGSKA (reference sequence). With 4 bases removed from V and 2 bases from J, the gap between germline ends came to 14 bases. The CDR3 runs 14 residues. The CDR3, as DNA: TGCAGTGCTACGCGTACAGGGACCAACTATGGCTACACCTTC. This codes for CSATRTGTNYGYTF.

This chain uses TRBV3-1 with TRBJ2-5, with 9 positions matching TRBD1. Germline trimming cut 0 bases from V and 9 bases from J; bases unmatched to any gene: 17. Per germline, CDR1 LGHDT and CDR2 YNNKEL (reference sequence). There are 18 residues in the CDR3. The CDR3 DNA reads as TGTGCCAGCAGCCAAGAGTCCCGGACAGGGGAGCCCGGGAGACCCCAGTACTTC. Amino acids: CASSQESRTGEPGRPQYF.

The chain is built from TRBV6-6 and TRBJ2-1; D is unresolved. CDR1 and CDR2 from the germline V gene are MNHNY and SVGAGI (reference sequence). V was cut by 0 bases and J by 5 bases, with 14 bases left in between. The CDR3 loop spans 16 amino acids. CDR3 protein: CASSYSAGTYNNEQFF. The DNA of the CDR3 is TGTGCCAGCAGTTACTCCGCCGGTACATACAACAATGAGCAGTTCTTC.

The chain couples TRBV11-2 to TRBJ2-5, with TRBD1 matching 9 bases. V lost 5 bases, J lost 11 bases, and 15 bases stayed unmatched. CDR1 and CDR2 from the germline V gene are SGHAT and FQNNGV. The CDR3 is 15 residues long. In nucleotides, the CDR3 is TGTGCCAGCAGCCGAACAGGGGGCGCGTACAATGAGCAGTACTTC. As protein: CASSRTGGAYNEQYF.